Described below is a single T cell receptor (beta chain) sequence and its context. As handled by the study authors: Researchers report that nucleated cell counts were estimated from reference gene primer amplification. Data came from immunoSEQ multiplex PCR; TCRdb stores just in-frame clones and leaves some out. V, J and clone size are taken as reported in that table, and D and trimming were inferred from the DNA itself. Of 75,000 to 90,000 clones listed, 85% are singletons. The data derive from a study of blood T cell repertoires in COVID-19. Study-level information: Material from acute and convalescent COVID-19 was sourced from the United States, Italy and Spain. Sample material is recorded as cDNA or gDNA derived from T cells, B-cell-depleted T cells, or PBMCs.

There are 14 residues in the CDR3. Germline CDR1 is LNHDA and CDR2 is SQIVND (reference sequence). J gave up 1 base and V 7 bases, and 5 bases lay outside the gene matches. Sequencing was performed on peripheral blood. This receptor was taken from an older man with active or convalescent COVID-19. This chain uses TRBV19 with TRBJ1-1; 8 positions agree with TRBD1. Here the CDR3 reads CASKDRERNTEAFF. The CDR3 DNA reads as TGTGCCAGTAAGGACAGGGAGAGGAACACTGAAGCTTTCTTT.